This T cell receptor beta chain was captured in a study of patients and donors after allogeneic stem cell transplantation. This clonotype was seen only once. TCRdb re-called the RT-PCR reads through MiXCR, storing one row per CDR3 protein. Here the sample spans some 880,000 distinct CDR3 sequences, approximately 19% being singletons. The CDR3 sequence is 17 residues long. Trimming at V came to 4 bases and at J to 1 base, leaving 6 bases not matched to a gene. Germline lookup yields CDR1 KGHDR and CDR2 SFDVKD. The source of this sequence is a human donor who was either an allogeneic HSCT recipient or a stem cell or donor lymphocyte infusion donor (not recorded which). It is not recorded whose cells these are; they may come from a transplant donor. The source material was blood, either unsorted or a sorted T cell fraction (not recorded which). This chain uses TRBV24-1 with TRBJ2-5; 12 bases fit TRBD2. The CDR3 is CATSDPWTSGAQETQYF. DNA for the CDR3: TGTGCCACCAGTGACCCCTGGACTAGCGGGGCCCAAGAGACCCAGTACTTC.